The T cell receptor (beta chain) described here comes from a study of T-cell reconstitution after alpha-beta-depleted transplantation in children. For TCRbeta, the library was prepared with unique molecular identifiers. TCRdb passed the PCR reads through MiXCR, listing each CDR3 protein once. The table lists approximately 500,000 distinct CDR3 sequences, more than 20% of them singletons, with about a third in the top ten. This clonotype was recorded a few times. The target antigen is unknown. Trimming cost V 4 bases and J 9 bases, with 18 bases left between them. CDR3 length: 14 residues. Germline CDR1 is SGHRS and CDR2 is YFSETQ. Whole-study findings and limits: It was surviving recipient T cells and thymic progenitors that gave some patients high TCRbeta diversity at day 60. At the one-year point after transplant, T-cell counts and TCRbeta diversity were found to come mostly from T cells that had been newly produced. The origin of alpha-beta T cells about two months after transplant was reportedly several hundred expanded graft clones.

This clonotype was sampled from a boy under three years old with Wiskott-Aldrich syndrome, due to receive a stem cell transplant. The sequences come from PBMCs, collected before TCRalphabeta/CD19-depleted stem cell transplant. This chain joins TRBV5-1 and TRBJ2-3, with D perhaps assigned TRBD1 or TRBD2 (5 bases each). As DNA, the CDR3 is TGCGCCAGCAGCACACCCGAGGGGTCTTCGACGCAGTATTTT. This gives the protein CASSTPEGSSTQYF.